One and the same sample provided the 18 T cell receptor beta chains below, sequenced in a study of OX40 agonist ivuxolimab in advanced cancers. To prepare the library, the immunoSEQ multiplex PCR assay was applied. In its TCRdb copy, this immuneACCESS table keeps in-frame sequences only and misses some clones. Where compared with another copy, unresolved V genes explain less than half of these, and the others have no known cause. In this sample the table shows around 33,000 clones, about nine tenths of which occur a single time. The biggest ten clones account for 4% to 5% of the sample. This specimen was CD4+ or CD8+ T cells sorted from blood, taken in a trial of the OX40 agonist ivuxolimab. The receptors were gathered from an adult with an advanced solid tumor such as melanoma, head and neck, liver or kidney cancer.

This clone was detected a few times. The chain uses TRBV19 and TRBJ2-7, with D maybe TRBD1 (5 bases). Germline lookup yields CDR1 LNHDA and CDR2 SQIVND (reference sequence). V was shortened by 6 bases and J by 5 bases, with 11 bases between the two germline ends. The CDR3 spans 12 residues. Written as DNA, the CDR3 is TGTGCCAGTAGGGGGCCCGGAGACGAGCAGTACTTC. Protein sequence: CASRGPGDEQYF.

The chain links TRBV5-6 to TRBJ2-3; the D is unclear. The V and J ends lost 0 bases and 2 bases respectively, with 10 bases between them. The CDR3 is 15 amino acids. Germline V lookup: CDR1 SGHDT, CDR2 YYEEEE. CDR3 coding DNA: TGTGCCAGCAGCTTGGCCCAGATCCTCACAGATACGCAGTATTTT. This gives the protein CASSLAQILTDTQYF.

The V and J genes are TRBV6-6 and TRBJ2-2, with D tentatively TRBD1 (6 bases). Germline loops: CDR1 MNHNY, CDR2 SVGAGI (reference sequence). Trimming took 10 bases from V and 0 from J, leaving 9 bases between them. This CDR3 region has 13 residues. CDR3 sequence reads: CATGHPNTGELFF. The CDR3 DNA reads TGTGCCACGGGACACCCGAACACCGGGGAGCTGTTTTTT.

In this sample, this clone turned up a few times. V usage is TRBV7-2 and J usage is TRBJ2-7; maybe TRBD2 (6 bases). Germline lookup yields CDR1 SGHTA and CDR2 FQGNSA. This CDR3 region has 13 residues. V shed 5 bases and J shed 6 bases, with 14 bases lying between them. CDR3 sequence: CASSGRSAFEQYF. CDR3 nucleotide sequence: TGTGCCAGCAGCGGGAGGAGTGCGTTCGAGCAGTACTTC.

The DNA of the CDR3 is TGTGCTTCAGGGTCCCAAGAGACCCAGTACTTC. Translation: CASGSQETQYF. V is TRBV7-6 and J is TRBJ2-5, with TRBD1 as a possible D gene (5 bases). Germline V gene data show CDR1 as SGHVS and CDR2 as FNYEAQ. The CDR3 extends over 11 amino acids.

The chain has TRBV6-1 and TRBJ2-7; 11 bases line up with TRBD2. The length of the CDR3 is 16 residues. Germline CDR1 MNHNS, CDR2 SASEGT. Trimming cost V 0 bases and J 1 base; bases outside gene matches: 2. The CDR3 DNA reads TGTGCCAGCAGTGAAGCGGGACTAGCGGCTTCCTACGAGCAGTACTTC. This sequence encodes CASSEAGLAASYEQYF.

The sample holds one count of this clone. The chain has TRBV6-6 and TRBJ1-1, with a weak D call TRBD1 (6 bases). CDR1 MNHNY and CDR2 SVGAGI come from the germline V gene (reference sequence). The CDR3 length is 13 residues. With 6 bases removed from V and 5 bases from J, the gap between germline ends came to 13 bases. Written as DNA, the CDR3 is TGTGCCAGCAGCCCAGGGGATATTACTGAAGCTTTCTTT. Protein product: CASSPGDITEAFF.

The chain employs TRBV28 and TRBJ1-2, with TRBD1 as a possible D gene (5 bases). With 7 bases removed from V and 8 bases from J, the gap between germline ends came to 20 bases. The CDR3 has 14 amino acids. Germline loops: CDR1 MDHEN, CDR2 SYDVKM. CDR3 coding DNA: TGTGCCAGCACCGCCGGGACCCGGGACGGCGGCTACACCTTC. Protein sequence: CASTAGTRDGGYTF.

This sequence joins TRBV30 and TRBJ2-5; TRBD2 might be the D (5 bases). This CDR3 spans 13 amino acids. V was cut by 0 bases and J by 5 bases, with 10 bases left in between. Per the germline V gene, CDR1 is GTSNPN and CDR2 is SVGIG (reference sequence). The CDR3 sequence is CAWSVQSGETQYF. The CDR3 nucleotides are TGTGCCTGGAGTGTACAAAGCGGCGAGACCCAGTACTTC.

The rearrangement uses TRBV6-1 and TRBJ2-3, with D tentatively TRBD1 (5 bases). Trimming stripped 5 bases from V and 2 bases from J, with 14 bases between. CDR1 is MNHNS, CDR2 SASEGT, per germline. The CDR3 is 15 amino acids. CDR3 residues: CASSPDSYYTDTQYF. CDR3 DNA: TGTGCCAGCAGTCCTGACAGCTATTACACAGATACGCAGTATTTT.

The sample holds one count of this clone. This rearrangement joins TRBV6-5 to TRBJ2-7; D remains ambiguous. Trimming took off 2 bases at V and 1 base at J, with 12 bases between the two ends. Germline values: CDR1 MNHEY, CDR2 SVGAGI. This CDR3 spans 15 amino acids. This chain's CDR3 is CASSYHGPLSYEQYF. The CDR3 nucleotides are TGTGCCAGCAGTTACCACGGGCCCCTATCCTACGAGCAGTACTTC.

The V gene is TRBV7-9, the J gene TRBJ2-1; D is unresolved. Deletions cut 8 bases from V and 5 bases from J, with 7 bases between. This CDR3 has 11 amino acids. Germline V CDR1 and CDR2: SEHNR, FQNEAQ (reference sequence). The CDR3 region has the DNA TGTGCCAGCCAGCTCGACAATGAGCAGTTCTTC. Translated: CASQLDNEQFF.

The chain employs TRBV28 and TRBJ2-3, with D tentatively TRBD2 (5 bases). The CDR3 has 14 amino acids. The germline V gene has CDR1 MDHEN and CDR2 SYDVKM. V was trimmed by 6 bases and J by 4 bases, leaving 14 bases between them. The CDR3 DNA follows: TGTGCCAGCAGCTTGAGGGTCGCGGCAGATACGCAGTATTTT. Its protein is CASSLRVAADTQYF.

The gene calls are TRBV28 and TRBJ2-1; perhaps TRBD1 as D (6 bases). The V end was cut by 7 bases, the J end by 3 bases, with 25 bases between. Germline loops: CDR1 MDHEN, CDR2 SYDVKM. The CDR3 spans 18 residues. The CDR3 DNA sequence: TGTGCCAGCACCACATCTCTTAGTCCCGGGACAAACTACAATGAGCAGTTCTTC. As protein: CASTTSLSPGTNYNEQFF.

The chain recombines TRBV29-1 with TRBJ1-1, with D maybe TRBD1 (6 bases). Germline V gives CDR1 SQVTM, CDR2 ANQGSEA. The CDR3 loop spans 14 amino acids. V dropped 2 bases and J dropped 1 base, with 11 bases sitting between them. The CDR3 sequence is CSVERRTANTEAFF. CDR3 nucleotide sequence: TGCAGCGTTGAAAGGCGGACAGCGAACACTGAAGCTTTCTTT.

The chain carries TRBV6-5 and TRBJ2-5; D remains ambiguous. The CDR3 contains 13 residues. With 2 bases removed from V and 0 bases from J, the gap between germline ends came to 4 bases. Germline CDR1 reads MNHEY; CDR2 reads SVGAGI. The CDR3 reads CASSYQYQETQYF. The DNA for the CDR3 is TGTGCCAGCAGTTACCAGTACCAAGAGACCCAGTACTTC.

The rearrangement joins TRBV9 to TRBJ1-4, with 9 nucleotides matching TRBD1. Germline loops: CDR1 SGDLS, CDR2 YYNGEE. The CDR3 is 15 residues long. Germline trimming cut 0 bases from V and 7 bases from J; bases unmatched to any gene: 4. Here the CDR3 DNA reads TGTGCCAGCAGCGTAGGGACAGGGGTCGGTGAAAAACTGTTTTTT. This encodes CASSVGTGVGEKLFF. The whole variable domain, filled in from reference TRBV9 and TRBJ1-4, reads DSGVTQTPKHLITATGQRVTLRCSPRSGDLSVYWYQQSLDQGLQFLIQYYNGEERAKGNILERFSAQQFPDLHSELNLSSLELGDSALYFCASSVGTGVGEKLFFGSGTQLSVL.

The chain recombines TRBV2 with TRBJ1-1, with TRBD1 as a possible D gene (5 bases). Germline-derived CDR1 and CDR2 are SNHLY and FYNNEI. The V end was cut by 5 bases, the J end by 0 bases, with 7 bases between. This CDR3 spans 13 amino acids. The CDR3 DNA reads TGTGCCAGCAGTACAGGCATGAACACTGAAGCTTTCTTT. Protein sequence: CASSTGMNTEAFF.